The subject of this entry is one T cell receptor (beta chain). This sample was included in a study of blood T cell repertoires in COVID-19. Trimming removed 1 base at V and 4 bases at J, with 5 bases between. Germline loops: CDR1 LNHDA, CDR2 SQIVND (reference sequence). The CDR3 extends over 13 amino acids. This table comes from immunoSEQ multiplex PCR, and its TCRdb copy is limited to in-frame clones, with some not included. This sample yields approximately 150,000 clones, of which approximately 90% are seen a single time; approximately 5% belongs to the top ten. The receptor's source is a man aged 18 to 35 with COVID-19, enrolled during active disease. The chain recombines TRBV19 with TRBJ2-1; D remains ambiguous. The sample comprised peripheral blood. The CDR3 DNA reads TGTGCCAGTAGTATAGGGCGGTACAATGAGCAGTTCTTC. Translated, it gives CASSIGRYNEQFF.